The 13 T cell receptor beta chains listed next were all sequenced from one sample in a study of CD8 T cells in Susac syndrome. Random hexamers were used to reverse transcribe an amount of about 0.45 to 1 ug RNA. MiXCR, applied by TCRdb to the immunoSEQ multiplex PCR reads, yields one record per CDR3 protein. This table holds about 190,000 distinct CDR3 sequences, more than 85% found once. Sequences were obtained from CD8+ T cells from PBMCs. These receptors all stem from a human donor with Susac syndrome.

As DNA, the CDR3 is TGTGCCAGCAGCACAGGGGGCGACTATGGCTACACCTTC. As protein: CASSTGGDYGYTF. The J gene is TRBJ1-2, the V gene TRBV7-9; 9 nucleotides match TRBD1. The CDR3 is made up of 13 amino acids. Germline-derived CDR1 and CDR2 are SEHNR and FQNEAQ (reference sequence). Trimming at V came to 5 bases and at J to 3 bases, leaving 1 base not matched to a gene.

The chain is built from TRBV20-1 and TRBJ2-1; 7 nucleotides match TRBD1. This CDR3 comprises 16 residues. Germline-derived CDR1 and CDR2 are DFQATT and SNEGSKA (reference sequence). The V gene end was trimmed by 0 bases and the J gene end by 3 bases; junction bases not matched to a gene: 8. CDR3 sequence reads: CSAREPNPGGYNEQFF. The CDR3 DNA reads TGCAGTGCTAGAGAGCCCAACCCAGGGGGCTACAATGAGCAGTTCTTC.

The genes are TRBV12-3 or TRBV12-4 and TRBJ2-1; 7 bases fit TRBD2. This CDR3 comprises 16 residues. Trimming removed 4 bases from V and 3 bases from J; junction bases left unmatched: 9. CDR3 protein: CASSSLLAGVYNEQFF. The CDR3 DNA is TGTGCCAGCAGTTCACTGCTGGCGGGAGTCTACAATGAGCAGTTCTTC.

This chain uses TRBV20-1 with TRBJ2-6; D remains ambiguous. The V and J ends lost 6 bases and 0 bases respectively, with 15 bases between them. CDR1 and CDR2 from the germline V gene are DFQATT and SNEGSKA (reference sequence). This CDR3 has 16 residues. The CDR3 is CSAYDATDSGANVLTF. CDR3 DNA: TGCAGTGCCTACGACGCGACCGACTCTGGGGCCAACGTCCTGACTTTC.

This clonotype appeared a single time. J is TRBJ1-1 and V is TRBV11-2; D unclear. Trimming left V 8 bases short and J 6 bases short, with 16 bases between. The CDR3 runs to 13 residues. Germline V gives CDR1 SGHAT, CDR2 FQNNGV. CDR3 in amino acids: CASARYSRAEAFF. The DNA for the CDR3 is TGTGCCAGCGCCCGATACTCGAGAGCTGAAGCTTTCTTT.

This clonotype occurred once. CDR3 sequence reads: CASRIGQGFVDEQYF. For the CDR3, the DNA is TGTGCCAGCAGGATTGGACAGGGATTTGTCGACGAGCAGTACTTC. This chain links TRBV6-6 with TRBJ2-7; TRBD1 matches 8 bases. V trimming: 6 bases; J trimming: 5 bases; junction bases outside the gene matches: 12. The CDR3 is made up of 15 amino acids. Germline V lookup: CDR1 MNHNY, CDR2 SVGAGI (reference sequence).

The chain recombines TRBV28 with TRBJ2-6; D perhaps matches TRBD2 (6 bases). Between the trimmed V and J ends, which lost 3 bases and 2 bases, there was a span of 14 bases. The CDR3 has 17 residues. CDR1 is MDHEN and CDR2 is SYDVKM in the germline V gene. The CDR3 coding sequence is TGTGCCAGCAGTTTTGATCCGGAGGGAACTGGGGCCAACGTCCTGACTTTC. Protein product: CASSFDPEGTGANVLTF.

V and J are TRBV5-4 and TRBJ2-5, with 12 bases lining up with TRBD2. Unmatched junction bases numbered 5, after V lost 3 bases and J lost 5 bases. Germline V lookup: CDR1 SGHNT, CDR2 YYREEE (reference sequence). The CDR3 contains 15 residues. As DNA, the CDR3 is TGTGCCAGCAGCTGGCTAGCGGGGGGGCTTGAGACCCAGTACTTC. Protein sequence: CASSWLAGGLETQYF.

V and J are TRBV30 and TRBJ1-2; 7 positions agree with TRBD1. With V trimmed by 1 base and J by 5 bases, 10 bases remained unmatched. CDR1 is GTSNPN and CDR2 is SVGIG in the germline V gene (reference sequence). The CDR3 is 15 residues long. CDR3: CAWSGPRQGPYGYTF. Written as DNA, the CDR3 is TGTGCCTGGAGTGGACCTCGACAGGGACCGTATGGCTACACCTTC.

This chain uses TRBV27 with TRBJ1-2; D may be TRBD1 (5 bases). The V and J ends lost 7 bases and 4 bases respectively, with 13 bases between them. Germline loops: CDR1 MNHEY, CDR2 SMNVEV (reference sequence). CDR3 length: 13 amino acids. The CDR3 here is CASKPSTVYGYTF. In nucleotides, the CDR3 is TGTGCCAGCAAACCATCGACAGTCTATGGCTACACCTTC.

The chain uses TRBV6-6 and TRBJ1-5, with D hard to call. Germline V gene data show CDR1 as MNHNY and CDR2 as SVGAGI (reference sequence). CDR3 length: 11 residues. Trimming pared 4 bases from V and 5 bases from J, leaving 3 bases between. In DNA, the CDR3 is TGTGCCAGCAGTTCGGATCAGCCCCAGCATTTT. This sequence encodes CASSSDQPQHF.

This rearrangement joins TRBV19 to TRBJ2-1; D is perhaps TRBD2 (5 bases). The V gene's germline CDR1 is LNHDA and CDR2 SQIVND (reference sequence). Trimming removed 5 bases at V and 4 bases at J, with 18 bases between. CDR3 length: 16 residues. CDR3 amino acids: CASSALLAKVYNEQFF. The CDR3 region has the DNA TGTGCCAGTAGTGCCCTTTTAGCGAAGGTATACAATGAGCAGTTCTTC.

This chain links TRBV7-6 with TRBJ2-3; the D is unclear. Germline V gene lookup returns CDR1 SGHVS and CDR2 FNYEAQ. The CDR3 runs to 12 residues. Trimming removed 5 bases at V and 5 bases at J, with 8 bases between. The CDR3 protein is CASSPAEDTQYF. CDR3 nucleotides: TGTGCCAGCAGCCCGGCGGAAGATACGCAGTATTTT.